The rows below give T cell receptor beta chains drawn from one sample of a study of response to subunit inactivated influenza vaccine. TCRdb re-called the RT-PCR reads through MiXCR, storing one row per CDR3 protein. The sample records around 790,000 distinct CDR3 sequences, 21% being singletons. Sample: PBMCs from blood, taken around 5 days after vaccination. The receptors here all came from a man aged 45-65 years who received an inactivated influenza vaccine. Both conserved end residues are part of each CDR3. A D gene is named only where the DNA matches it firmly. Clone size, where shown, is once, few, many, or a class for clones that have expanded.

. TRBJ1-1 TRBV7-2 . CASSLAPGHRTEAFF TGTGCCAGCAGCTTAGCGCCAGGGCATCGCACTGAAGCTTTCTTT
. TRBJ2-3 TRBV24-1 . CATTLPRGVVKDTQYF TGTGCCACCACCTTACCTCGGGGCGTTGTTAAGGATACGCAGTATTTT
TRBD1 TRBJ2-1 TRBV4-2 . CASSQEVQGWDEQFF TGTGCCAGCAGCCAAGAGGTACAGGGGTGGGATGAGCAGTTCTTC
. TRBJ1-1 TRBV7-8 . CASSATPWDLNTEAFF TGTGCCAGCAGCGCAACCCCCTGGGACTTGAACACTGAAGCTTTCTTT
TRBD1 TRBJ2-3 TRBV20-1 few CSAKTGTEIGDTQYF TGCAGTGCCAAGACAGGGACCGAAATTGGAGATACGCAGTATTTT
TRBD1 TRBJ2-2 TRBV9 few CASSVGQATGELFF TGTGCCAGCAGCGTTGGACAGGCCACCGGGGAGCTGTTTTTT
TRBD2 TRBJ2-1 TRBV29-1 many CSVEPGLADSYNEQFF TGCAGCGTTGAACCGGGACTAGCGGACTCCTACAATGAGCAGTTCTTC
. TRBJ1-1 TRBV4-1 . CASSRRLSTPQEDTEAFF TGCGCCAGCAGCCGACGTCTATCGACCCCTCAAGAGGACACTGAAGCTTTCTTT
TRBD2 TRBJ2-1 TRBV11-1 . CASSGPTGTSGRMNEQFF TGTGCCAGCAGCGGCCCAACGGGGACTAGCGGGAGGATGAATGAGCAGTTCTTC
. TRBJ1-3 TRBV6-5 . CASSFSGENTIYF TGTGCCAGCAGTTTTTCCGGGGAAAACACCATATATTTT
. TRBJ1-5 TRBV6-2/TRBV6-3 few CASSSGYNQPQHF TGTGCCAGCAGTTCAGGGTACAATCAGCCCCAGCATTTT
. TRBJ2-7 TRBV12-3/TRBV12-4 . CASSRDPVVQYF TGTGCCAGCAGCCGCGACCCCGTTGTTCAGTACTTC
. TRBJ2-7 TRBV5-1 . CASSLDPEVYEQYF TGCGCCAGCAGCTTGGACCCCGAGGTCTACGAGCAGTACTTC
. TRBJ1-2 TRBV3-1 . CASSQARGLGGYTF TGTGCCAGCAGCCAAGCCAGGGGATTAGGCGGCTACACCTTC
TRBD1 TRBJ2-3 TRBV5-1 . CASSLDGTGADTQYF TGCGCCAGCAGCTTGGATGGGACAGGGGCAGATACGCAGTATTTT
. TRBJ2-7 TRBV6-7 once CASSYSTGQTYEQYF TGTGCCAGCAGTTACAGTACCGGCCAAACCTACGAGCAGTACTTC
. TRBJ2-7 TRBV27 few CASSSRVGGSYEQYF TGTGCCAGCAGTTCCCGCGTAGGGGGCTCCTACGAGCAGTACTTC
. TRBJ2-3 TRBV5-1 . CASSLDRIIGTQYF TGCGCCAGCAGCTTGGACAGGATCATTGGTACGCAGTATTTT
. TRBJ2-2 TRBV27 . CASSFGPHTGELFF TGTGCCAGCAGTTTCGGGCCACACACCGGGGAGCTGTTTTTT
TRBD2 TRBJ2-1 TRBV2 . CASSDWTSGDNEQFF TGTGCCAGCAGTGATTGGACTAGCGGGGACAATGAGCAGTTCTTC
TRBD1 TRBJ2-7 TRBV20-1 . CSARDWDRGLYEQYF TGCAGTGCTAGAGATTGGGACAGGGGGCTTTACGAGCAGTACTTC
. TRBJ2-1 TRBV20-1 many CSASRAGRYNEQFF TGCAGTGCTAGTAGGGCGGGTCGGTACAATGAGCAGTTCTTC
. TRBJ2-1 TRBV7-8 . CASSLDSPPTNSFYNEQFF TGTGCCAGCAGCTTAGATAGCCCCCCGACTAATTCGTTCTACAATGAGCAGTTCTTC